What follows are 3 T cell receptor beta chains derived from one specimen sequenced in a study of cytomegalovirus exposure and HLA in healthy donors. The PCR employed 60 Vbeta primers together with 13 Jbeta primers. The assay was immunoSEQ multiplex PCR, and TCRdb's table has in-frame clones only and misses some. Among about 200,000 clones listed, about 74% were seen once. Sample: PBMCs. The receptor source for this set is a man in his forties in good health and CMV-seronegative.

This clone has a handful of counts. The rearrangement joins TRBV18 to TRBJ2-6, with TRBD1 as a possible D gene (5 bases). Germline assignment: CDR1 KGHSH and CDR2 LQKENI. CDR3 length: 16 amino acids. V was trimmed by 6 bases and J by 2 bases, leaving 14 bases between them. CDR3 region: CASSIPGFPGANVLTF. The CDR3 region has the DNA TGTGCCAGCTCCATCCCAGGGTTTCCTGGGGCCAACGTCCTGACTTTC.

The chain recombines TRBV5-8 with TRBJ2-4, with D possibly TRBD1 on 6 matching bases. Germline V gives CDR1 SGHTS, CDR2 YDEGEE. Trimming shortened V by 3 bases and J by 0 bases, and 16 bases separated the two germline ends. The CDR3 is 17 residues long. CDR3 sequence reads: CASSSPETGVAKNIQYF. CDR3 bases: TGTGCCAGCAGCTCTCCCGAGACAGGTGTAGCCAAAAACATTCAGTACTTC. The complete variable domain, with remaining parts taken from reference TRBV5-8 and TRBJ2-4, reads EAGVTQSPTHLIKTRGQQATLRCSPISGHTSVYWYQQALGLGLQFLLWYDEGEERNRGNFPPRFSGRQFPNYSSELNVNALELEDSALYLCASSSPETGVAKNIQYFGAGTRLSVL.

The CDR3 region is CATSGYTNTGELFF. The CDR3 DNA reads TGTGCCACCTCAGGTTATACGAACACCGGGGAGCTGTTTTTT. The chain links TRBV19 to TRBJ2-2; no reliable D call. V was cut by 10 bases and J by 0 bases, with 12 bases left in between. The CDR3 contains 14 residues. CDR1 LNHDA and CDR2 SQIVND come from the germline V gene (reference sequence). Full variable domain (remainder filled in from reference TRBV19 and TRBJ2-2): DGGITQSPKYLFRKEGQNVTLSCEQNLNHDAMYWYRQDPGQGLRLIYYSQIVNDFQKGDIAEGYSVSREKKESFPLTVTSAQKNPTAFYLCATSGYTNTGELFFGEGSRLTVL.